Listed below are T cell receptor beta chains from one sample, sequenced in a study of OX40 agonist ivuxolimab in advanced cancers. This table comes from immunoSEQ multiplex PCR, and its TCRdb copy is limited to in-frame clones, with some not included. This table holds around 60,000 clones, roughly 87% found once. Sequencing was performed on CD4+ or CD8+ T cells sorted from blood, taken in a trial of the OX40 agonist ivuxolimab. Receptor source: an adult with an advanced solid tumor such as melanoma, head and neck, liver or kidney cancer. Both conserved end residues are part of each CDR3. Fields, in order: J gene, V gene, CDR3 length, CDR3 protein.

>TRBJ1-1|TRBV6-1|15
CASRAQDRGRTEAFF
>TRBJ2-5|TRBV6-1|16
CASSAVWASGQETQYF
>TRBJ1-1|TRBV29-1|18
CSVEEVLSGWRLVTEAFF
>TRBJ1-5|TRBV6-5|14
CASRNPGQGQPQHF
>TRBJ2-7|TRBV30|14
CAWSAGVGPYEQYF
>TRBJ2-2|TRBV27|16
CASSTSGRTNTGELFF
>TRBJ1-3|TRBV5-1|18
CASSLLSGQTISGNTIYF
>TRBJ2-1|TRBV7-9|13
CASSMGLYNEQFF
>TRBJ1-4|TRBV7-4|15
CASSLPSTTNEKLFF
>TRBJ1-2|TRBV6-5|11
CASTSRGGYTF
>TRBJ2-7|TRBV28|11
CASSSNYEQYF
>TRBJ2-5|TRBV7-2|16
CASSQSTGQGIPLSDF
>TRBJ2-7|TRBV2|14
CASSGFEAIYEQYF
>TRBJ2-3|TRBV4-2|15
CASSPVGGNTDTQYF
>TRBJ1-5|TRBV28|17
CASSSYGQAYSNQPQHF
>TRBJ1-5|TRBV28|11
CASRGYQPQHF
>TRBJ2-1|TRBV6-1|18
CASSERGLAGVGYNEQFF
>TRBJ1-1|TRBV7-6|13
CASSRRDGTEAFF
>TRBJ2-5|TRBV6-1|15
CASSEAAAGKETQYF
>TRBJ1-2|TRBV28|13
CASSFTRGDGYTF
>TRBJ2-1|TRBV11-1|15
CASSLSRAGTNEQFF
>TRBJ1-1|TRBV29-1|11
CSVEAGLEAFF